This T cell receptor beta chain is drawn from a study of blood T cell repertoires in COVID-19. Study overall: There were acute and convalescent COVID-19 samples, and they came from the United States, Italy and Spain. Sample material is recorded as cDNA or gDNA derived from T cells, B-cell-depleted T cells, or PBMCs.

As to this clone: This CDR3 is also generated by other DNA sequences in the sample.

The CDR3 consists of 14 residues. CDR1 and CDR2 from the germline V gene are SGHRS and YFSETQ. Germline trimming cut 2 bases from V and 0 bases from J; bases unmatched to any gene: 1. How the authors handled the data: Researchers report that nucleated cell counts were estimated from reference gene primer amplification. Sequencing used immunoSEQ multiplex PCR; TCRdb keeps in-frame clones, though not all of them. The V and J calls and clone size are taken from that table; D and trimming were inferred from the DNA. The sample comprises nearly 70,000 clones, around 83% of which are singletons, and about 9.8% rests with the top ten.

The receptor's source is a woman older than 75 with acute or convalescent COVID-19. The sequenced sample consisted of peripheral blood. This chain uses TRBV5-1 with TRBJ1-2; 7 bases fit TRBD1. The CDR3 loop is CASSFGTANYGYTF. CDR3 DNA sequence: TGCGCCAGCAGCTTCGGGACAGCTAACTATGGCTACACCTTC.